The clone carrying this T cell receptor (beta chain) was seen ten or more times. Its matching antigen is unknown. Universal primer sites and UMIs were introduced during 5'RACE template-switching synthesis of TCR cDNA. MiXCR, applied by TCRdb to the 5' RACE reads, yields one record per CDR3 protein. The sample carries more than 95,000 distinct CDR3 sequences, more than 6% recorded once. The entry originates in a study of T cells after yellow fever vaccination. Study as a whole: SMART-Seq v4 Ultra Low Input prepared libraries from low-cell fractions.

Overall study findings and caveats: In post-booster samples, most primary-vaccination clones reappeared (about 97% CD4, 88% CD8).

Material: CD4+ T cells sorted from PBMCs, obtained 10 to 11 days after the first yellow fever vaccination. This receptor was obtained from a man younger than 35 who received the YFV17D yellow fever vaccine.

The CDR3 protein is CASSLESLRGGGGYTF. For the CDR3, the DNA is TGTGCCAGCAGCTTAGAATCACTCCGGGGGGGTGGCGGCTACACCTTC. V is TRBV7-2 and J is TRBJ1-2, with D tentatively TRBD1 (5 bases). Germline assignment: CDR1 SGHTA and CDR2 FQGNSA. The CDR3 is 16 amino acids. V shed 1 base and J shed 8 bases, with 20 bases lying between them.